The 4 T cell receptor beta chains reported below all come from one sample, sequenced in a study of T-cell memory formation after mild COVID-19 (dated by TCRdb to the early 2020s). Library construction relied on 5' RACE. TCRdb names Illumina NovaSeq 6000 as the instrument used. The raw public data were reprocessed by TCRdb itself: fastp quality trimming at Q25, MiXCR clonotype calling, in-frame beta chains only. For every CDR3 protein sequence, its rows merge into one entry that carries the most common genes and DNA. Recorded for this sample are fewer than 70,000 distinct CDR3 sequences; 8% to 9.5% of them occurred a single time. The ten biggest clones cover more than 0.95% of the sample. Sample: PBMCs or a T cell subset sorted from them (not recorded which). The receptors were sampled from a man aged 18 to 30 who had mild COVID-19 (a few samples of this study predate the infection). The sample titles of this study are shuffled in the database, so cell type and time point are left out; the donor was told from shared clones.

This clonotype was seen repeatedly, ten times or more. This chain uses TRBV6-1 with TRBJ2-7, with 9 bases fitting TRBD2. This CDR3 is built from 16 residues. V shed 5 bases and J 3 bases; nucleotides not matched to a gene: 11. CDR1 is MNHNS and CDR2 is SASEGT in the germline V gene. CDR3 coding DNA: TGTGCCAGCAGTCTCCTGGGCGCTAGCGGGGACTACGAGCAGTACGTC. It translates to CASSLLGASGDYEQYV.

This clonotype was counted ten times or more. The chain recombines TRBV30 with TRBJ2-4; perhaps TRBD2 as D (5 bases). V was pared by 2 bases and J by 16 bases, with 9 bases between. CDR1 and CDR2 (germline): GTSNPN, SVGIG (reference sequence). The CDR3 runs to 9 residues. The CDR3 region has the DNA TGTGCCTGGAGTCGAGGGATTTACTTC. It encodes CAWSRGIYF.

The chain links TRBV6-5 to TRBJ2-3; TRBD1 is a possible D gene (6 bases). Trimming shortened V by 8 bases and J by 3 bases, and 24 bases separated the two germline ends. The CDR3 covers 17 residues. Germline CDR1 and CDR2: MNHEY and SVGAGI. In DNA, the CDR3 is TGTGCCAGCGGTGTGAGGGACACATACTTCCAAACAGATACGCAGTATTTT. Protein product: CASGVRDTYFQTDTQYF.

V is TRBV3-1 and J is TRBJ1-3, with unresolved D. Germline values: CDR1 LGHDT, CDR2 YNNKEL (reference sequence). The CDR3 totals 15 residues. Trimming cost V 1 base and J 2 bases, with 9 bases left between them. CDR3 residues: CASSQGSGAGNTIYF. The CDR3 DNA is TGTGCCAGCAGCCAAGGATCGGGTGCTGGAAACACCATATATTTT.